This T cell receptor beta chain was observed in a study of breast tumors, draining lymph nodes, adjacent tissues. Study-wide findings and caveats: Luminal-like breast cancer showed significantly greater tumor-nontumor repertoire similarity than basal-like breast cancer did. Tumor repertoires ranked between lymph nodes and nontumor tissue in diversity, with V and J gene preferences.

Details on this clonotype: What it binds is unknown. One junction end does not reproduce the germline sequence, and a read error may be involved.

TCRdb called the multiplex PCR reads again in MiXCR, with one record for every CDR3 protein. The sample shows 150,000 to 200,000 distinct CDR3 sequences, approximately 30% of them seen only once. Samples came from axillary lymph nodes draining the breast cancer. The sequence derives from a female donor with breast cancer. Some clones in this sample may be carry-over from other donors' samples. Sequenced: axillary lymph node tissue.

The CDR3 DNA is TGTGCCAGCAGTGCGGGGACAGGGAACTACGATGAGCAGTTCTTC. Translation: CASSAGTGNYDEQFF. This chain joins TRBV27 and TRBJ2-1; 9 bases line up with TRBD1. The CDR3 covers 15 residues. Per the germline V gene, CDR1 is MNHEY and CDR2 is SMNVEV (reference sequence).